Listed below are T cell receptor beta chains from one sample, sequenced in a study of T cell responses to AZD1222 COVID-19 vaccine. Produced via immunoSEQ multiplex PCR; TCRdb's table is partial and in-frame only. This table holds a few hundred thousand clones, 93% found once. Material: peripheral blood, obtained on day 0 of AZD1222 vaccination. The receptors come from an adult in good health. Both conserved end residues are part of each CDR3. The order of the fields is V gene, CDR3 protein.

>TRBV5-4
CASSLGISNTGELFF
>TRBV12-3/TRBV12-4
CASTLYNEQFF
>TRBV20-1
CSASRQGQKLFF
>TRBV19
CASSLDPSDTQYF
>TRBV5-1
CASSSGTRQETQYF
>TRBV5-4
CASSSRQGAYNEQFF
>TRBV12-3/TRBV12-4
CASSQTGGNEQFF
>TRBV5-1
CASSTTGGHQGDTGELFF
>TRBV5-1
CASSPSGGVEQYF
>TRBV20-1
CSASAPNYGYTF
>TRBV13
CASSPDRGSEQYF
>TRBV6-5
CASSLGRGSYNEQFF
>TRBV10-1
CASSGTGPTDTQYF
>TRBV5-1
CASSLGTTRFSEKLFF
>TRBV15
CATSIGTPLLAEAFF
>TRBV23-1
CASSPGPCTEAFF
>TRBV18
CASSPPSGYTDTQYF
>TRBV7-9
CASSLVRGGNTIYF
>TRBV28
CASSLSGLGGQGKHF
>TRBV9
CASSVDSSYNEQFF
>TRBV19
CASSIEEGRALGSYEQYF
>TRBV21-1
CASSNWGGGQELYEQYF
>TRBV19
CASSIRTGGGGETQYF
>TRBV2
CASSEVIASMGGELFF
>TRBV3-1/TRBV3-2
CASSQVYDLAGEKLFF
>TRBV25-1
CASSIRGGNEKLFF
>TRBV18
CASSPGGYSPLHF
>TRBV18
CASSPRDSMEGYTF
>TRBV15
CATSVGQKYEQYF
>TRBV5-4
CASSFNPAGEQYF
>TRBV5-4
CASSLGGSNQPQHF
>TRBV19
CASSINLGLAGEQYF
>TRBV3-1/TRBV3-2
CASSQTWGGSETQYF
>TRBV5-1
CASSLTGSSYEQYF
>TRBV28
CASRGVGQGESEQFF
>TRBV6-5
CASISRALDTGELFF
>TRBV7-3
CASSPPRGAGANVLTF
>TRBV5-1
CASSSGRDTYGYTF
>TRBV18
CASSPVGSDRESSYNSPLHF
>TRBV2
CASSVEGEQYF
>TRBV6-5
CASTGQYRETQYF
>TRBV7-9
CASSPVSSGLETQYF
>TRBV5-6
CASSLSGRGYEQYF
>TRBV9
CASSVHRSSYNEQFF
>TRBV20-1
CSASTGAGNTIYF
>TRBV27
CASQSGRGGETQYF
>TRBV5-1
CASSFGGGDTGELFF
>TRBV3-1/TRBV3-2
CASSPGGLRETQYF
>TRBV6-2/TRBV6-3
CASSRSGVTGELFF
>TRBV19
CASSPRSHEQFF
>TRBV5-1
CASSLGHWERSTNTEAFF
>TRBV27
CASSLSIGFTYEQYF
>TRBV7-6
CASSLGGSGSGTYEQYF
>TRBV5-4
CASSHRQGIKYEQYF
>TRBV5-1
CASSLATTGGPYEQYF
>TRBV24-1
CATSESSKYGELFF
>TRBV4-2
CASSQETGGNSPLHF
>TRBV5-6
CASSKGLAGADTQYF
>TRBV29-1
CSVEGVAGLSSYNEQFF
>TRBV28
CASSLGSPLHF